A selection of T cell receptor beta chains follows, all from one sample in a study of blood T cell repertoires in COVID-19. Measured with immunoSEQ multiplex PCR; TCRdb has only the in-frame clones, and not every one. The profile shows fewer than 300,000 clones, 80% to 90% of them singletons. The sequencing input was PBMCs or T cells enriched from blood (not recorded which). The source of these receptors is a woman aged 25 to 45 who had recovered from COVID-19. The CDR3 runs from the conserved cysteine through the conserved F or W. The D gene is left open where the match is weak. Clone sizes are given selectively: once, few, many, or a class where the clone is expanded.

j_call d_call v_call clone_size cdr3_aa cdr3_nt
TRBJ1-1 . TRBV30 . CAWIRRREAFF TGTGCCTGGATACGGCGGCGTGAAGCTTTCTTT
TRBJ2-1 . TRBV29-1 . CSVSGLTGYNEQFF TGCAGCGTCAGTGGGTTGACGGGCTACAATGAGCAGTTCTTC
TRBJ2-7 TRBD2 TRBV2 . CATLGLAGGSYEQYF TGTGCCACCCTGGGACTAGCGGGGGGGTCCTACGAGCAGTACTTC
TRBJ1-1 . TRBV9 once CASSPPGLLNTEAFF TGTGCCAGCAGCCCCCCGGGACTGCTGAACACTGAAGCTTTCTTT
TRBJ2-2 . TRBV28 . CASSPHLDSWNTGELFF TGTGCCAGCAGTCCACACTTGGACAGCTGGAACACCGGGGAGCTGTTTTTT
TRBJ2-3 . TRBV5-5 . CASTPDSTDTQYF TGTGCCAGCACCCCGGACAGTACAGATACGCAGTATTTT
TRBJ2-2 TRBD2 TRBV7-2 . CASSLGLAGVTGELFF TGTGCCAGCAGCTTAGGCCTAGCGGGAGTCACCGGGGAGCTGTTTTTT
TRBJ2-3 . TRBV7-8 . CASSPRGLLAADTQYF TGTGCCAGCAGCCCCAGAGGGTTACTAGCCGCAGATACGCAGTATTTT
TRBJ2-2 TRBD1 TRBV2 . CASSGMGTGVINTGELFF TGTGCCAGCAGTGGGATGGGGACAGGGGTGATCAACACCGGGGAGCTGTTTTTT
TRBJ2-3 TRBD2 TRBV2 . CASQREGTDTQYF TGTGCCAGCCAGCGGGAGGGCACAGATACGCAGTATTTT
TRBJ2-3 TRBD1 TRBV29-1 . CSVAYRGRTDTQYF TGCAGCGTTGCCTACAGGGGCCGCACAGATACGCAGTATTTT
TRBJ1-2 . TRBV28 . CASSLTSRGDWGYTF TGTGCCAGCAGTTTAACATCCAGGGGAGATTGGGGCTACACCTTC
TRBJ1-2 TRBD1 TRBV20-1 . CSASYRGDYGYTF TGCAGTGCTAGTTACAGGGGCGACTATGGCTACACCTTC
TRBJ1-5 . TRBV2 . CASSTTEGPGFNQPQHF TGTGCCAGCAGCACCACGGAGGGGCCTGGGTTCAATCAGCCCCAGCATTTT
TRBJ2-6 TRBD1 TRBV19 . CASKGEPGQRSTSGANVLTF TGTGCCAGCAAAGGCGAACCGGGACAGCGATCTACCTCTGGGGCCAACGTCCTGACTTTC
TRBJ1-1 . TRBV7-3 few CASSLGPGDITEAFF TGTGCCAGCAGCTTAGGCCCCGGAGATATCACTGAAGCTTTCTTT
TRBJ1-2 TRBD1 TRBV6-5 . CASSPLDRDGGYTF TGTGCCAGCAGTCCGCTGGACAGGGATGGCGGCTACACCTTC
TRBJ1-1 . TRBV27 . CASSFGGGRTEAFF TGTGCCAGCAGTTTTGGGGGGGGGCGGACTGAAGCTTTCTTT
TRBJ1-5 TRBD1 TRBV4-1 few CASSQEVGIQGYGNQPQHF TGCGCCAGCAGCCAAGAGGTGGGAATACAGGGGTATGGCAATCAGCCCCAGCATTTT
TRBJ1-1 . TRBV10-1 many CASSEIPQGNTEAFF TGCGCCAGCAGTGAGATTCCTCAGGGGAACACTGAAGCTTTCTTT
TRBJ1-3 . TRBV9 . CASSPRGGASGNTIYF TGTGCCAGCAGCCCCCGAGGAGGGGCGTCTGGAAACACCATATATTTT
TRBJ2-1 . TRBV28 . CASLQLGRHNEQFF TGTGCCAGCCTCCAACTTGGGAGGCACAATGAGCAGTTCTTC
TRBJ1-1 TRBD1 TRBV19 . CASSLFPGQGNTEAFF TGTGCCAGTAGCCTCTTTCCCGGACAGGGGAACACTGAAGCTTTCTTT
TRBJ2-1 . TRBV15 . CATTPMSSYNEQFF TGTGCCACCACCCCCATGAGCTCCTACAATGAGCAGTTCTTC
TRBJ2-3 . TRBV27 . CASSFNADTQYF TGTGCCAGCAGTTTTAATGCAGATACGCAGTATTTT
TRBJ1-2 TRBD1 TRBV5-1 . CASSSPGTEHYGYTF TGCGCCAGCAGCTCTCCCGGGACAGAACACTATGGCTACACCTTC
TRBJ2-7 TRBD1 TRBV15 . CATSRAVHRGSDEQYF TGTGCCACCAGCAGAGCGGTACACAGGGGGTCCGACGAGCAGTACTTC
TRBJ1-1 . TRBV11-2 . CASSLDLRAEAFF TGTGCCAGCAGCTTAGACTTGCGGGCTGAAGCTTTCTTT
TRBJ2-7 . TRBV7-9 . CASTPEGGREQYF TGTGCCAGCACACCGGAGGGGGGGCGCGAGCAGTACTTC
TRBJ1-2 TRBD1 TRBV6-5 . CASSYTGTGYYGYTF TGTGCCAGCAGTTATACCGGGACAGGGTACTATGGCTACACCTTC
TRBJ1-2 . TRBV15 . CATSRDGGDGYTF TGTGCCACCAGCAGAGATGGGGGGGATGGCTACACCTTC
TRBJ2-7 . TRBV28 . CASSPRVYEQYF TGTGCCAGCAGTCCACGGGTTTACGAGCAGTACTTC
TRBJ2-2 TRBD1 TRBV28 . CASSPSPGTGSRNTGELFF TGTGCCAGCAGTCCCAGTCCCGGGACAGGGTCGAGGAACACCGGGGAGCTGTTTTTT
TRBJ2-5 TRBD2 TRBV4-2 . CASSPRLAEYQETQYF TGTGCCAGCAGCCCTCGACTAGCGGAGTACCAAGAGACCCAGTACTTC
TRBJ2-7 . TRBV5-4 few CASSLGTGTYYEQYF TGTGCCAGCAGCTTGGGAACAGGGACCTATTACGAGCAGTACTTC
TRBJ2-2 TRBD2 TRBV2 . CASRRESNTGELFF TGTGCCAGCAGGCGGGAGTCCAACACCGGGGAGCTGTTTTTT
TRBJ1-4 . TRBV28 . CASSQYLDLVGRNEKLFF TGTGCCAGCAGTCAATACTTGGACCTAGTGGGGCGGAATGAAAAACTGTTTTTT
TRBJ1-3 . TRBV24-1 . CATSDSDIASGNTIYF TGTGCCACCAGTGATTCCGACATCGCCTCTGGAAACACCATATATTTT
TRBJ2-5 TRBD2 TRBV28 . CASSLVAGLQETQYF TGTGCCAGCAGTTTGGTAGCGGGACTTCAAGAGACCCAGTACTTC
TRBJ2-7 . TRBV5-1 . CASSFQGLDEQYF TGCGCCAGCAGCTTTCAGGGGCTGGACGAGCAGTACTTC
TRBJ1-5 . TRBV20-1 . CSASRQGSNQPQHF TGCAGTGCTAGTAGGCAGGGGAGCAATCAGCCCCAGCATTTT
TRBJ2-1 TRBD1 TRBV5-1 once CASSSIPGQGNEQFF TGCGCCAGCAGCTCTATACCGGGACAGGGGAATGAGCAGTTCTTC
TRBJ1-2 . TRBV18 . CASSTRGAADGYTF TGTGCCAGCTCAACGCGGGGGGCAGCAGATGGCTACACCTTC
TRBJ2-2 . TRBV13 once CASRRQGGTGELFF TGTGCCAGCCGAAGACAGGGAGGAACCGGGGAGCTGTTTTTT
TRBJ2-5 . TRBV6-2/TRBV6-3 . CASSYSEKTSFQETQYF TGTGCCAGCAGTTACTCGGAGAAAACTAGCTTTCAAGAGACCCAGTACTTC
TRBJ1-2 . TRBV3-1/TRBV3-2 . CASSQDAASFYGYTF TGTGCCAGCAGCCAAGACGCGGCTTCATTTTATGGCTACACCTTC
TRBJ2-1 TRBD2 TRBV5-4 . CASNPGTSGIDEQFF TGTGCCAGCAACCCCGGGACTAGCGGGATCGATGAGCAGTTCTTC
TRBJ1-5 . TRBV28 once CASIGTTQNQPQHF TGTGCCAGCATAGGGACAACCCAAAATCAGCCCCAGCATTTT
TRBJ2-7 TRBD2 TRBV3-1/TRBV3-2 . CASSLRTSGGYEQYF TGTGCCAGCAGCCTTCGGACTAGCGGGGGTTACGAGCAGTACTTC
TRBJ2-1 TRBD2 TRBV11-2 . CASSSGLAGGDEQFF TGTGCCAGCAGCTCAGGACTAGCGGGAGGGGATGAGCAGTTCTTC
TRBJ2-1 . TRBV10-3 . CAISEPQGSYNEQFF TGTGCCATCAGTGAGCCGCAGGGCTCCTACAATGAGCAGTTCTTC
TRBJ2-5 . TRBV10-3 . CAISESRETQYF TGTGCCATCAGTGAGTCTCGAGAGACCCAGTACTTC
TRBJ1-6 TRBD1 TRBV19 . CASTTGTGVSPLHF TGTGCCAGTACAACAGGGACAGGGGTTTCACCCCTCCACTTT
TRBJ2-7 TRBD2 TRBV18 . CASSPPGTSGGGYEQYF TGTGCCAGCTCACCACCGGGGACGTCGGGGGGGGGTTACGAGCAGTACTTC
TRBJ2-7 TRBD2 TRBV28 . CASSSSGRSRGEQYF TGTGCCAGCAGTTCTAGCGGGAGGAGTAGGGGAGAGCAGTACTTC
TRBJ2-1 TRBD2 TRBV7-9 . CASSLPLRLAGKYNEQFF TGTGCCAGCAGCTTACCGCTCCGACTAGCGGGGAAATACAATGAGCAGTTCTTC